These 13 T cell receptor beta chains share one sample of origin, sequenced in a study of early T cells in non-severe SARS-CoV-2 infection. TCRdb redid the calling of the 5' RACE reads with MiXCR, one entry per CDR3 protein. The sample lists about 99,000 distinct CDR3 sequences, approximately 17% occurring once. Input material: whole blood. Source of these receptors: an adult who was a healthcare worker with PCR-confirmed SARS-CoV-2 infection or an uninfected control (not recorded which).

This clonotype was found a few times. The chain recombines TRBV19 with TRBJ1-5; D gene uncertain. Trimming cost V 5 bases and J 7 bases, with 12 bases left between them. Germline V gives CDR1 LNHDA, CDR2 SQIVND (reference sequence). The CDR3 contains 13 residues. The CDR3 region has the DNA TGTGCCAGTAGTGGACGGGTAAGCCAGCCCCAGCATTTT. It translates to CASSGRVSQPQHF.

V and J are TRBV27 and TRBJ1-1; 8 bases fit TRBD1. Germline CDR1 reads MNHEY; CDR2 reads SMNVEV (reference sequence). This CDR3 has 15 amino acids. With V trimmed by 4 bases and J by 4 bases, 8 bases remained unmatched. The CDR3 is CASSWQGAVGTEAFF. The DNA of the CDR3 is TGTGCCAGCAGTTGGCAGGGGGCCGTAGGCACTGAAGCTTTCTTT.

This clonotype showed up just a few times. The chain carries TRBV18 and TRBJ2-5; 8 nucleotides line up with TRBD1. The CDR3 sequence is 13 residues long. CDR1 is KGHSH and CDR2 is LQKENI in the germline V gene. The junction had 3 bases not matched to a gene; V was cut back by 5 bases and J by 4 bases. The CDR3 sequence: CASSSGQGETQYF. The CDR3 region has the DNA TGTGCCAGCTCAAGCGGACAGGGAGAGACCCAGTACTTC. The full variable domain, completed using reference TRBV18 and TRBJ2-5, is NAGVMQNPRHLVRRRGQEARLRCSPMKGHSHVYWYRQLPEEGLKFMVYLQKENIIDESGMPKERFSAEFPKEGPSILRIQQVVRGDSAAYFCASSSGQGETQYFGPGTRLLVL.

The chain has TRBV20-1 and TRBJ2-7; possible D gene TRBD2, 5 bases. CDR1 and CDR2 (germline): DFQATT, SNEGSKA (reference sequence). CDR3 length: 14 residues. The V end was cut by 3 bases, the J end by 0 bases, with 12 bases between. Written as DNA, the CDR3 is TGCAGTGCTAGCTCGGAGCGGAACTCCTACGAGCAGTACTTC. It translates to CSASSERNSYEQYF.

This clonotype turned up a few times. The chain links TRBV5-4 to TRBJ2-2; 9 bases match TRBD2. After removal of 0 bases from V and 1 base from J, the junction contained 1 base not matched to a gene. The CDR3 loop spans 16 amino acids. The V gene's germline CDR1 is SGHNT and CDR2 YYREEE (reference sequence). This CDR3 is CASSLASGKNTGELFF. CDR3 coding DNA: TGTGCCAGCAGCTTGGCTAGCGGGAAGAACACCGGGGAGCTGTTTTTT.

This clonotype was counted ten times or more. The chain recombines TRBV19 with TRBJ1-2; tentatively, D is TRBD1 (6 bases). CDR3 length: 15 amino acids. Deletions cut 4 bases from V and 0 bases from J, with 12 bases between. Germline assignment: CDR1 LNHDA and CDR2 SQIVND (reference sequence). This CDR3 is CASSTTTGANYGYTF. The CDR3 region has the DNA TGTGCCAGTAGTACGACGACAGGAGCTAACTATGGCTACACCTTC.

Only a few counts were recorded for this clonotype. This rearrangement joins TRBV29-1 to TRBJ2-7, with D possibly TRBD2 on 6 matching bases. Germline CDR1 reads SQVTM; CDR2 reads ANQGSEA. The ends were cut back, 5 bases at V and 2 bases at J, with 13 bases in the middle. The CDR3 is made up of 13 amino acids. CDR3 protein: CSVTLGGAYEQYF. The CDR3 nucleotides are TGCAGCGTTACGCTGGGGGGAGCCTACGAGCAGTACTTC.

This clonotype was found a few times. The chain joins TRBV2 to TRBJ2-1, with a tentative D call TRBD2 (5 bases). V lost 3 bases to trimming and J lost 2 bases, with 8 bases between them. In germline, CDR1 is SNHLY, CDR2 FYNNEI. CDR3 length: 14 amino acids. For the CDR3, the DNA is TGTGCCAGCAGTGAGAGGGAGACCTACAATGAGCAGTTCTTC. Protein sequence: CASSERETYNEQFF.

The chain joins TRBV6-6 to TRBJ1-1; a weak D match, TRBD1 (5 bases). V was cut by 5 bases and J by 7 bases, with 17 bases left in between. CDR1 and CDR2 (germline): MNHNY, SVGAGI (reference sequence). The CDR3 runs 14 residues. The CDR3 region is CASSHRPERGEAFF. DNA of the CDR3: TGTGCCAGCAGTCACCGACCAGAGAGGGGTGAAGCTTTCTTT.

This clonotype was detected a few times. This chain connects TRBV12-3 or TRBV12-4 to TRBJ1-4; tentatively, D is TRBD1 (6 bases). This CDR3 has 16 residues. The V gene lost 6 bases and the J gene lost 8 bases, with 22 bases spanning the gap. CDR3 nucleotide sequence: TGTGCCAGCAGACGCGACAGGACCAGTTTAGGGGAAAAACTGTTTTTT. Translated, it gives CASRRDRTSLGEKLFF.

This clonotype was observed at least ten times. The chain joins TRBV11-2 to TRBJ2-2; 11 bases match TRBD1. V trimming: 3 bases; J trimming: 5 bases; junction bases outside the gene matches: 5. Germline-derived CDR1 and CDR2 are SGHAT and FQNNGV. CDR3 length equals 16 residues. CDR3 coding DNA: TGTGCCAGCAGCTTGACCGGGACAGGGGGAACCGGGGAGCTGTTTTTT. It translates to CASSLTGTGGTGELFF.

This clonotype was seen only a few times. The gene calls are TRBV15 and TRBJ1-5; D is unresolved. The germline gives CDR1 LNHNV, CDR2 YYDKDF (reference sequence). With 0 bases removed from V and 6 bases from J, the gap between germline ends came to 9 bases. The CDR3 covers 14 residues. CDR3 in amino acids: CATSRDRGGQPQHF. The CDR3 nucleotides read TGTGCCACCAGCAGAGATCGGGGAGGTCAGCCCCAGCATTTT.

This clonotype has more than one count but fewer than ten. The chain links TRBV7-9 to TRBJ2-7; D possibly corresponds to TRBD2 (6 bases). The V gene lost 7 bases and the J gene lost 0 bases, with 10 bases spanning the gap. The CDR3 has 13 amino acids. Germline V gives CDR1 SEHNR, CDR2 FQNEAQ (reference sequence). Written as DNA, the CDR3 is TGTGCCAGCACCCGGGGGAGCTCCTACGAGCAGTACTTC. Translation gives CASTRGSSYEQYF.